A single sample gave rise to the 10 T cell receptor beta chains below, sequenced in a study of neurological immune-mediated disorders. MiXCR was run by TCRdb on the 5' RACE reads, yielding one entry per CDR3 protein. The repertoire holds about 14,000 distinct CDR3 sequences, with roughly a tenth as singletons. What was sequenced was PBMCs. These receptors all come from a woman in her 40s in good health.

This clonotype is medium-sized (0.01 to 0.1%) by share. CDR3 amino acids: CSARLLRTGGEVLGEQYF. The CDR3, as DNA: TGCAGTGCTAGATTGCTGCGAACAGGGGGCGAGGTCCTTGGCGAGCAGTACTTC. The chain uses TRBV20-1 and TRBJ2-7; TRBD1 matches 9 bases. The CDR3 is 18 residues long. Germline-derived CDR1 and CDR2 are DFQATT and SNEGSKA (reference sequence). Losses at the gene ends were 2 bases for V and 6 bases for J; bases not matched to a gene: 20.

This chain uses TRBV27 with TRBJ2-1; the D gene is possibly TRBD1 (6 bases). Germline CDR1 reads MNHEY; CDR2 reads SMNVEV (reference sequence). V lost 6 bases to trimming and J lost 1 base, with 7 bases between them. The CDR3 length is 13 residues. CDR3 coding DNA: TGTGCCAGCAGAACAGGGTCCTACAATGAGCAGTTCTTC. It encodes CASRTGSYNEQFF.

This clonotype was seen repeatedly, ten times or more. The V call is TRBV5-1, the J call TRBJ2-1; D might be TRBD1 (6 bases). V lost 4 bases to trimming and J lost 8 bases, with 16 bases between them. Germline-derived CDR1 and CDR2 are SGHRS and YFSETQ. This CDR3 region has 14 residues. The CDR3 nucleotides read TGCGCCAGCAGCCAGCCCCCACAGGGCTATGAGCAGTTCTTC. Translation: CASSQPPQGYEQFF.

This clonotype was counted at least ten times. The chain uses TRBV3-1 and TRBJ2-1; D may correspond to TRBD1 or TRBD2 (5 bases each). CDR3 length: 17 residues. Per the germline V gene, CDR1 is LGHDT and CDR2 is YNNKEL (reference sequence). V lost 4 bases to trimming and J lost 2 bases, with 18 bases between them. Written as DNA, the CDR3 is TGTGCCAGCAGCCGAAGTCAGGGCCGGGGCACCTACAATGAGCAGTTCTTC. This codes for CASSRSQGRGTYNEQFF.

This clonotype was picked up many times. The CDR3 is CASKREGGANVLTF. The CDR3 coding sequence is TGTGCCAGTAAGAGGGAGGGTGGGGCCAACGTCCTGACTTTC. The chain joins TRBV2 to TRBJ2-6; 7 bases are a match to TRBD2. Germline lookup yields CDR1 SNHLY and CDR2 FYNNEI. The junction had 5 bases not matched to a gene; V was cut back by 9 bases and J by 3 bases. The CDR3 is 14 amino acids.

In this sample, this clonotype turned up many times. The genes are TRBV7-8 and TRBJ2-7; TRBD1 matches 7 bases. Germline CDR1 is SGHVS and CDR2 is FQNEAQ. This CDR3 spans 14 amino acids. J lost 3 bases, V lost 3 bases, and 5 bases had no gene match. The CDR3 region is CASSFAGTDYEQYF. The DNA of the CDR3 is TGTGCCAGCAGCTTTGCAGGGACAGACTACGAGCAGTACTTC.

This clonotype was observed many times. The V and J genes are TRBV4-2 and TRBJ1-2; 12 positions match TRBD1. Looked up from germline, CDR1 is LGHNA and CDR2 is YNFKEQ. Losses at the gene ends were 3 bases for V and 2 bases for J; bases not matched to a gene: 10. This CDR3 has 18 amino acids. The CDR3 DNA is TGTGCCAGCAGCCACCTACTGATGGGACAGGGGGCGAACTATGGCTACACCTTC. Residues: CASSHLLMGQGANYGYTF.

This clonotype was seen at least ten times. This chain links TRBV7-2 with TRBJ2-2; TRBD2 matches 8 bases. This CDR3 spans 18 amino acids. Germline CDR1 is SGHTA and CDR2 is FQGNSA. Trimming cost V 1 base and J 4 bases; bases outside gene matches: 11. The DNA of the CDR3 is TGTGCCAGCAGCTTAGTTGGTGCGGGGGGCAGTAGCACCGGGGAGCTGTTTTTT. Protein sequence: CASSLVGAGGSSTGELFF.

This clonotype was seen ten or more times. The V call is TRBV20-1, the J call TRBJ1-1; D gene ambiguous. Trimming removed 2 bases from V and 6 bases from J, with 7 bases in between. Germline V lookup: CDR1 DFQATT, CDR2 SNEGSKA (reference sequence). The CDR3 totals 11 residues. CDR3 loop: CSARRVSEAFF. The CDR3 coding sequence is TGCAGTGCTAGAAGAGTGTCTGAAGCTTTCTTT.

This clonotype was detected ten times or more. CDR3 region: CASSDPPGYTQYF. Here the CDR3 DNA reads TGCGCCAGCAGTGATCCGCCGGGGTATACGCAGTATTTT. The genes are TRBV10-1 and TRBJ2-3, with D maybe TRBD2 (5 bases). The CDR3 covers 13 residues. Trimming cost V 3 bases and J 7 bases, with 11 bases left between them. The germline gives CDR1 WNHNN, CDR2 SYGVQD (reference sequence).